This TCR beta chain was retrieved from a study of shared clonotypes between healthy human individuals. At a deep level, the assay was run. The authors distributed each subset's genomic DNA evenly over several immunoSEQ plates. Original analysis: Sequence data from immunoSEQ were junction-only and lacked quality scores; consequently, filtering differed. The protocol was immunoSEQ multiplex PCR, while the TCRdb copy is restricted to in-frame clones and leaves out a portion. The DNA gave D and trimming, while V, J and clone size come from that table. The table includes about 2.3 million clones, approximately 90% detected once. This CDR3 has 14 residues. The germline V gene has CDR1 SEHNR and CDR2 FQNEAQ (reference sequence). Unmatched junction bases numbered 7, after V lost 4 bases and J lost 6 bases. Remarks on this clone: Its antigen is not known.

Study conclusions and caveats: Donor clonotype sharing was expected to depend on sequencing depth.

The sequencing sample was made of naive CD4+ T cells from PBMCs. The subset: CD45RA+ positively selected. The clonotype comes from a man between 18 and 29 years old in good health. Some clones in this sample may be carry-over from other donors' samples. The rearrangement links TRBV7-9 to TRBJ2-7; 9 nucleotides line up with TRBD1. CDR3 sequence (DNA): TGTGCCAGCAGCTCACGGACAGGGGTGATCGAGCAGTACTTC. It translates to CASSSRTGVIEQYF.